This T cell receptor (beta chain) derives from a study of cytomegalovirus exposure and HLA in healthy donors (dated by TCRdb to the late 2010s). Background for the entire study: An earlier analysis of approximately 600 of the donors reported more than 250 Gb of sequence data and about 100 million unique TCR beta sequences from 190 million or so T cells. Roughly 300 gigabases of sequencing data and 80 million or so unique TCR sequences were included in an early release covering several hundred HLA-typed donors. The genetic ancestry cluster associated with self-reported Caucasian donors included 65% to 90% of the 300 to 450 genotyped donors. The study aimed to test whether signatures of past pathogen exposure could be identified by cataloging public T cell receptors. The T cell repertoires of 666 subjects were profiled by immunosequencing and related to cytomegalovirus serostatus. Besides the first cohort of approximately 710 subjects, a separate validation cohort made up of 120 different subjects was used. To predict cytomegalovirus infection status, the study combined high-throughput TCR immunosequencing, statistical association of individual TCRs with disease status, and machine learning. To study patterns of TCR occurrence, a later analysis re-analyzed previously published TCR beta repertoires from around 700 donors and added high-resolution HLA genotyping. Rather than drawing on any new phenotypic data, the later analysis identified candidate immune exposures from TCR beta sequences and the way those sequences occurred across donors. An earlier analysis of approximately 500 of the donors applied high-throughput TCR beta sequencing to assess whether each TCR beta V gene segment acted as functional or pseudogenic. Donor age, sex, ethnicity and CMV serostatus were compiled together with the repertoire data. A later genetic analysis used genome-wide SNP genotypes for about 55% of the 666 donors, treating that subset as a discovery cohort. Every discovery cohort repertoire had been produced on one sequencing platform. Both class I and class II loci were covered by HLA typing, at four-digit resolution. The number of typed donors differed by locus: roughly 629-640 for A, B, C, DRB1 and DQB1; 500 to 550 for DQA1; some 610 for DPA1; and some 470 for DPB1. About five DR-DQ haplotypes were handled as single units for association and clustering, since linkage in the cohort was strong. Among several hundred genotyped donors of the cohort, an average of around 250,000 unique TCR beta nucleotide sequences was sequenced per donor, of which roughly 18% were non-productive.

The library was built by means of the immunoSEQ multiplex PCR assay. For the multiplex PCR, a mixture combining 60 forward primers for TCR Vbeta segments and 13 reverse primers for TCR Jbeta segments was used. A multiplex PCR assay on genomic DNA amplified the CDR3 region of rearranged TCR beta genes. The amplified TCR beta libraries were sequenced on the Illumina HiSeq System as 87-base-pair reads. Concerning the study's data processing: A later analysis tallied 75 million to 85 million unique TCR beta chains across the 550 to 850 repertoires, and around 10 million of those chains were shared by two or more donors. Raw reads were error-corrected and collapsed into unique sequences by a nearest-neighbor algorithm in which closely related sequences were merged to remove PCR and sequencing errors. CDR3 sequences were aligned to IMGT reference sequences to assign V, D and J gene segments. For a sequence to be retained, a match of at least six nucleotides was required to both a V gene segment and a J gene segment. A rearrangement was called productive if the CDR3 had no stop codons and remained in frame with V and J, and every other rearrangement was called non-productive. CDR3 was defined according to IMGT convention as the region running from the second conserved V-encoded cysteine to the conserved J-encoded phenylalanine. The earlier analysis of 500 to 650 of the donors excluded any sequence lacking an unambiguous match to a single V gene segment. In an earlier analysis of some 590 of the donors, V segments were called functional above 56.7% productive rearrangements and were called segregating when the between-donor standard deviation exceeded 5%. To diagnose cytomegalovirus status from the catalog of TCR beta chain sequences, a statistical classification framework was built. A later analysis assigned V and J genes by comparing TCR nucleotide sequences with IMGT/GENE-DB human TR gene sequences. In a later analysis, CDR3 sequences and most-parsimonious VDJ recombination scenarios were assigned using the TCRdist pipeline. A later analysis defined each TCR beta chain by its CDR3 amino acid sequence plus V-gene family, and excluded reads lacking a unique V-gene family. To address suspected cross-contamination and a sequencing artifact, a later analysis removed several hundred highly shared, low-generation-probability nucleotide sequences. For each public chain, a later analysis derived a clonal expansion index from normalized ranks of inferred template counts within each repertoire. In a later analysis, generation probabilities were computed with a VDJ recombination model fitted to out-of-frame rearrangements, and the resulting probabilities were checked against IGoR. In a later analysis, hypergeometric tests were used to score TCR-TCR, TCR-HLA and TCR-CMV co-occurrence, with a repertoire-size bias correction applied to TCR pairs. False discovery rates were estimated in a later analysis by permuting HLA or CMV assignments 20 times. In a later analysis, co-occurring TCRs were grouped using DBSCAN, and TCRdist sequence similarity was added for clustering within HLA-allele-positive subsets. Repertoires with fewer than 30,000 or more than 120,000 public chains, plus five repertoires with anomalous nucleotide sharing, were excluded from co-occurrence clustering. As stored in TCRdb, this immuneACCESS dataset retains in-frame rearrangements with V and J assigned. A fraction of the clones does not appear; measured against another copy, unresolved V genes explain less than half of the discrepancy, and the remainder lacks a known reason. The DNA gave D and trimming, while V, J and clone size come from that table. The sample records about 140,000 clones, around three quarters of which are singletons. About 2% of the sample belongs to the ten largest clones.

In total, just over 650 healthy bone marrow donors made up the cohort. At the time of sampling, every cohort member was nominally healthy, though immune exposures that went unrecorded were likely present. The donor tested CMV seronegative and was one of the 352 seronegative cohort members. A peripheral blood sample was provided by each donor, and peripheral blood mononuclear cells were used for TCR beta sequencing. Genomic DNA was extracted from the blood cell samples with the Qiagen DNeasy Blood Extraction Kit. V and J lose 6 bases and 0 bases, and a span of 9 bases separates them. CDR1 SEHNR and CDR2 FQNEAQ were looked up in the germline V gene (reference sequence). Its CDR3 holds 15 amino acids, cysteine through phenylalanine. Only the CDR3 DNA is retained, 45 bases long and in frame from the first base. Here is what the overall study found, with its caveats: A later analysis associated some 17,000 TCR beta sequences with specific HLA alleles at a false discovery rate of 0.05. Because counts were too low, about 18 rarely observed V segments, including chromosome 9 orphons, were left out of the earlier analysis of some 640 of the donors. In a later analysis, HLA-associated TCR beta chains showed more clonal expansion and lower generation probabilities than non-associated chains that were equally common. Some IMGT-functional V segments, including TRBV6-2 and TRBV6-3, could not be distinguished by the 87-base-pair reads and were therefore excluded. A cluster of highly shared sequence variants was judged likely to be a technical artifact of the sequencing pipeline. Because HLA typing was missing for some donors at each locus, association tests included only the typed subset. Broadly in line with IMGT annotations, most TCR beta V segments showed up in productive rearrangements about 87% or about 30% of the time in an earlier analysis of 587 of the donors. Compared with the roughly 670-donor mean, donors in an Asian-associated ancestry cluster had fewer N-insertions in productive TCRs, according to a later genetic analysis. Roughly uniform sequencing depth across donors was assumed in presence/absence analyses, although this assumption may not hold. The study listed 170 or so TCR beta chains as associated with cytomegalovirus. Assigning TCR associations to individual alleles was difficult when HLA alleles, especially DR and DQ, strongly co-occurred. Correlated functional status among segregating V segments might reflect linkage disequilibrium, but an unknown experimental factor could not be ruled out. In a later genetic analysis, a missense DCLRE1C variant was associated with V-gene and J-gene trimming of TCR beta chains, and the association was replicated in an independent cohort. It was suggested by the authors that the approach could potentially be generalized to other disease states and immunological phenotypes. Several of the top co-occurrence clusters appeared to be linked to parvovirus B19, influenza, CMV and Epstein-Barr virus, according to a later analysis. CMV serostatus was the only immune exposure information available for the cohort. Three of the identified cytomegalovirus-associated TCR beta chains were confirmed in vitro to be specific for cytomegalovirus antigens. Most CMV-associated TCR beta chains appeared to be HLA-restricted in a later analysis, and the HLA associations seemed to be driven largely by CMV exposure. A later analysis found that TCR association rates varied across HLA loci, with DRB1 alleles showing the most associated TCRs and HLA-C alleles the fewest. A further reported finding was that TCR beta sequences accurately predicted the HLA-A and HLA-B alleles for most subjects in the first cohort. In this cohort, only TCR beta chains were sequenced, and detectable features were limited by the absence of alpha or paired-chain data. Across donors, most TCR sequences were observed very rarely, whereas some public TCRs were present in many individuals. The classifier was reported to diagnose cytomegalovirus status with high specificity and sensitivity in both the original cohort and the validation cohort.

This clone was seen a single time. Its target antigen remains unknown. No base quality values were provided; no much bigger clone lies one nucleotide off. This receptor was obtained from a man in his forties in good health and CMV-seronegative. Recombination connected TRBV7-9 to TRBJ2-6, with a tentative D gene TRBD2 over 6 matching bases. Source material: PBMCs. Here the CDR3 is given as CASRGGISGANVLTF. The base sequence is TGTGCCAGCAGGGGGGGAATCTCTGGGGCCAACGTCCTGACTTTC.